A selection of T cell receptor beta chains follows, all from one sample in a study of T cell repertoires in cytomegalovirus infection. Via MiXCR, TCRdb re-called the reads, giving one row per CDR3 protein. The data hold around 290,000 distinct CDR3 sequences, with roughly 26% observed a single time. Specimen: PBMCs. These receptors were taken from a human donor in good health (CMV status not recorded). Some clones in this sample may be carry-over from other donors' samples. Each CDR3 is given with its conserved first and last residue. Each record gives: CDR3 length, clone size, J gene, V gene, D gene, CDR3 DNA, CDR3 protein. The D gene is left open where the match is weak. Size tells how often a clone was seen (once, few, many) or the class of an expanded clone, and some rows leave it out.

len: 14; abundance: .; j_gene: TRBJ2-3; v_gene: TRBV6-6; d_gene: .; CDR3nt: TGTGCCGGCAGTTACTCGCTCGGGGTCGATACGCAGTATTTT; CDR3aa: CAGSYSLGVDTQYF
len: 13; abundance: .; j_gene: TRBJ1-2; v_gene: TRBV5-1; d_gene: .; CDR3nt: TGCGCCAGCAGAAAGGACACCGACTATGGCTACACCTTC; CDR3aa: CASRKDTDYGYTF
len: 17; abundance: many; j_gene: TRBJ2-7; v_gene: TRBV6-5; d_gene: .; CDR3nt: TGTGCCAGCAGTTCACTGCCGGACATTCGCAGCTCCTACGAGCAGTACTTC; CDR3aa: CASSSLPDIRSSYEQYF
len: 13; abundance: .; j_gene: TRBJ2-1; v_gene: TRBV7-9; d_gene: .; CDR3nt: TGTGCCAGCACCCCACTAGTTCCAAATGAGCAGTTCTTC; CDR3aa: CASTPLVPNEQFF
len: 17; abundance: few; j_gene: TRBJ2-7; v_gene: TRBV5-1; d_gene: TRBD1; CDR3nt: TGCGCCAGCAGCTATCGCGGACAGGGATTAAGGTCCTACGAGCAGTACTTC; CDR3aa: CASSYRGQGLRSYEQYF
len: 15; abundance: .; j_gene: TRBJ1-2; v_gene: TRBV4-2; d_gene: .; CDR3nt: TGTGCCAGCAGCCAAGGGAGACAGTCTAACTATGGCTACACCTTC; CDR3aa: CASSQGRQSNYGYTF
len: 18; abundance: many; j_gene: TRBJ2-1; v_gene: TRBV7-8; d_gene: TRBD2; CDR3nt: TGTGCCAGCAGCCCCGGGACTAGCGGACCCATCTCCTACAATGAGCAGTTCTTC; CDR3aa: CASSPGTSGPISYNEQFF
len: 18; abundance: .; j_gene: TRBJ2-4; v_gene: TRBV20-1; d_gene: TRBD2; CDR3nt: TGCAGTGCACCGCCGGGACTAGCGGGGGCCTTAGCCAAAAACATTCAGTACTTC; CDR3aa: CSAPPGLAGALAKNIQYF
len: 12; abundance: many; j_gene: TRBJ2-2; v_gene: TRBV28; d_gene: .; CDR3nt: TGTGCCAGCAGTTTAAGGGTCGGGGAGCTGTTTTTT; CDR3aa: CASSLRVGELFF
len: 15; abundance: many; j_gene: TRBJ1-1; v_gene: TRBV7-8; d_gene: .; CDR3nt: TGTGCCAGCAGCTTCGGTAGGACCATGAACACTGAAGCTTTCTTT; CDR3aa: CASSFGRTMNTEAFF
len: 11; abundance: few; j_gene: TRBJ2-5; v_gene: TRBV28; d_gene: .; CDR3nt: TGTGCCAGCAGCCAGGGTTGGACCCAGTACTTC; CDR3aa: CASSQGWTQYF
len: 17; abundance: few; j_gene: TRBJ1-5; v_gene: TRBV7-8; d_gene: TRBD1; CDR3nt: TGTGCCAGCAGCTCCCGGACAGGGGCGAGTGGCAATCAGCCCCAGCATTTT; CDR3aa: CASSSRTGASGNQPQHF
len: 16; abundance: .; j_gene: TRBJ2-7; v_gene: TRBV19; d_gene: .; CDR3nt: TGTGCCAGTAGCCACCTTCACCGGCAAGGCTCCTACGAGCAGTACTTC; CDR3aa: CASSHLHRQGSYEQYF
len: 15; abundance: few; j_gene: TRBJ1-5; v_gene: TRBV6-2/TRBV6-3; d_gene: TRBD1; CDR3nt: TGTGCCAGCAGCTTCAGGGGGCTTGGCAATCAGCCCCAGCATTTT; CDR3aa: CASSFRGLGNQPQHF
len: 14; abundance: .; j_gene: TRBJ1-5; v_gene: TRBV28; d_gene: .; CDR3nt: TGTGCCAGCAACTATCGCGTCAGGGGACAGCCCCAGCATTTT; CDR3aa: CASNYRVRGQPQHF
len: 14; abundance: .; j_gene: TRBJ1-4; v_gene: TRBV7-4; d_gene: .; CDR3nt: TGTGCCAGCAGCTTAGCGGGGGCTTGGGAAAAACTGTTTTTT; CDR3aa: CASSLAGAWEKLFF
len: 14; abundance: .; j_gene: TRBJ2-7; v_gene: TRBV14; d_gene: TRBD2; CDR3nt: TGTGCCAGCAGCGCGACATTTCCGGGGGGCGAGCAGTACTTC; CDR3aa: CASSATFPGGEQYF
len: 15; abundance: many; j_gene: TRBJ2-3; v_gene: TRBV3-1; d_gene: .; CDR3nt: TGTGCCAGCAGCCAAGATGGGAAGAGGACAGATACGCAGTATTTT; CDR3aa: CASSQDGKRTDTQYF
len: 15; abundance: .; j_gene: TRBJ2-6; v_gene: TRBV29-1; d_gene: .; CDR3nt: TGCAGCGTTGAAGGTTCGAGGGGTGGGGCCAACGTCCTGACTTTC; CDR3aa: CSVEGSRGGANVLTF
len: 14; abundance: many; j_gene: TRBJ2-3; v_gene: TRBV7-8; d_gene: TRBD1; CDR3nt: TGTGCCAGCAGCACACAGGGGGCCGGAGATACGCAGTATTTT; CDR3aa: CASSTQGAGDTQYF
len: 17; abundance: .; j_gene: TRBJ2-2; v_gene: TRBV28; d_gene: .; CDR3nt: TGTGCCAGCAGTTTGTGGGGCGCGCGCACGAACACCGGGGAGCTGTTTTTT; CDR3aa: CASSLWGARTNTGELFF
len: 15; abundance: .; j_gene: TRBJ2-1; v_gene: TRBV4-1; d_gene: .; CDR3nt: TGTGCCAGCAGCCAAGATCTCGGGATCTCCTACGGGCAGTTCTTC; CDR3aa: CASSQDLGISYGQFF
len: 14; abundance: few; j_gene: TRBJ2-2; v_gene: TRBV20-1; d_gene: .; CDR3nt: TGCAGTGCACTCGACAGACCGAACACCGGGGAGCTGTTTTTT; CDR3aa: CSALDRPNTGELFF
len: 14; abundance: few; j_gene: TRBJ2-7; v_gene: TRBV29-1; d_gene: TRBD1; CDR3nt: TGCAGCGTCCGTGAACAGGGGGATTACTACGAGCAGTACTTC; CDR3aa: CSVREQGDYYEQYF
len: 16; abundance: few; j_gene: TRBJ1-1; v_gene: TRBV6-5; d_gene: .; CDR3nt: TGTGCCAGCAGTCTAGGGATACAGGCCTTGAACACTGAAGCTTTCTTT; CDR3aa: CASSLGIQALNTEAFF
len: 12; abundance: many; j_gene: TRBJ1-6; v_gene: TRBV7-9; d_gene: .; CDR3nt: TGTGCCAGCAAAGAACAAAACTCACCCCTCCACTTT; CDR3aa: CASKEQNSPLHF
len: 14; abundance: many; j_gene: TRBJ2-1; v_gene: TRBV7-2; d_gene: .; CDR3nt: TGTGCCAGCAGCCCGGGACGGCACTACAATGAGCAGTTCTTC; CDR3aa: CASSPGRHYNEQFF